This TCR beta chain was recorded in a study of shared clonotypes between healthy human individuals. Sequenced by immunoSEQ multiplex PCR; TCRdb stores in-frame clones only, minus some. The data show millions of clones, with approximately 90% seen just once and 0.14% held by the top ten. This CDR3 spans 14 amino acids. CDR1 is SGHTA and CDR2 is FQGNSA in the germline V gene. With 5 bases clipped from V and 8 bases from J, the junction kept 10 bases outside the gene matches. The V gene is TRBV7-2, the J gene TRBJ1-2; 8 bases agree with TRBD1. The clonotype comes from a man aged 18 to 30 in good health. The sample taken for sequencing was naive CD4+ T cells sorted from blood. This sample's subset: CD45RA+ positively selected. Here the CDR3 DNA reads TGTGCCAGCAGCGACCGACAGGGGAGATTCGGCTACACCTTC. It translates to CASSDRQGRFGYTF.